The T cell receptor beta chain under discussion was sequenced for a study of neoadjuvant anti-PD-1 for oral cavity cancer. Study results and limitations: Treg/Th17 ratio rose with pretreatment blood and fell with post-treatment tumor TCRbeta clonality.

PBMCs were not maintained or expanded in culture before analysis. Germline CDR1 SGHTA, CDR2 FQGTGA. The V and J ends lost 5 bases and 3 bases respectively, with 13 bases between them. The CDR3 has 14 residues. Here immunoSEQ multiplex PCR was the method, and the copy in TCRdb shows in-frame clones only, minus some. The sample lists about 14,000 clones; over 55% were seen once. Regarding this clone: Antigen: not known.

The V and J genes are TRBV7-3 and TRBJ1-2; D might be TRBD1 (5 bases). This sequence was found in a person aged 40 to 85 with oral cavity squamous cell carcinoma. The sequencing here drew on PBMCs, taken before nivolumab (anti-PD-1) treatment. The DNA for the CDR3 is TGTGCCAGCAGCCCATCCGGGACGGACTATGGCTACACCTTC. Its protein is CASSPSGTDYGYTF.